This T cell receptor beta chain was retrieved from a study of cytomegalovirus exposure and HLA in healthy donors. Whole-study findings and limits: Sequencing likely produced, as an artifact, a cluster of highly shared sequence variants. An analysis was carried out at a later point. It showed that HLA-associated TCR beta chains were more clonally expanded than equally common non-associated chains. Among CMV-associated TCR beta chains, most appeared HLA-restricted in a later analysis.

PCR primers comprised 60 Vbeta and 13 Jbeta primers. TCRdb's table, derived via immunoSEQ multiplex PCR, lists solely in-frame clones and lacks some. In the table there are about 210,000 clones, approximately 86% of which are singletons. A remark on this clone: Its antigen remains unknown.

CDR3 length: 16 amino acids. Germline CDR1 SGHNT, CDR2 YYREEE (reference sequence). The clonotype originates from a boy aged 2 to 10 in good health and CMV-seronegative. The rearrangement links TRBV5-4 to TRBJ2-5, with 8 bases identical to TRBD2. The assigned J gene may be wrong: the sequence end matches TRBJ2-7 better. The material sequenced was PBMCs. This chain's CDR3 is CASSTAGGGLSYEQYF. The CDR3 DNA is TGTGCCAGCAGCACAGCAGGCGGGGGGCTCTCCTACGAGCAGTACTTC.